This T cell receptor (beta chain) was profiled in a study of blood T cell repertoires in COVID-19. Study summary: Italy, Spain and the United States were the sources of the convalescent and acute COVID-19 samples. Sample material is recorded as cDNA or gDNA derived from T cells, B-cell-depleted T cells, or PBMCs.

This clone was counted between two and nine times. Authors' data handling: Using reference gene primer amplification, nucleated cell counts were estimated. TCRdb keeps only in-frame clones here, not all; method: immunoSEQ multiplex PCR. V and J calls and clone size follow that table, whereas D and trimming were derived from the DNA. The sample carries around 180,000 clones, nearly 85% recorded once. Sequencing was carried out using peripheral blood. This TCR was recovered from a young woman with acute or convalescent COVID-19.

CDR3 nucleotide sequence: TGCGCCAGCAGCTTGGCCCTGGGACAGGGAATAGGAAGCCAGTACTTC. Residues: CASSLALGQGIGSQYF. The chain joins TRBV5-1 to TRBJ2-7, with TRBD1 matching over 9 bases. The CDR3 length is 16 residues. The J segment lost 10 bases and the V segment lost 0 bases, leaving 14 bases of the junction unmatched. Germline V CDR1 and CDR2: SGHRS, YFSETQ.